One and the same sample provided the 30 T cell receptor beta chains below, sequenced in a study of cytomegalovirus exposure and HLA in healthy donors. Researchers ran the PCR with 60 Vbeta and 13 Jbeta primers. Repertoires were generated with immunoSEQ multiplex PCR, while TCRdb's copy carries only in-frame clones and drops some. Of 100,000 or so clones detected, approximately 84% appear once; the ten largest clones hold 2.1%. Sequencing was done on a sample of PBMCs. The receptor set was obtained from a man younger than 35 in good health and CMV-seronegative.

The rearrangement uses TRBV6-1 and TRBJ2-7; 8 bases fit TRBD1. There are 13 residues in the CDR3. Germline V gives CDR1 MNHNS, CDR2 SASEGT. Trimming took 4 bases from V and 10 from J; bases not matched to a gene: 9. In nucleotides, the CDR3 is TGTGCCAGCAGTGTTTCAGGGACAGGTCGTCAGTACTTC. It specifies CASSVSGTGRQYF.

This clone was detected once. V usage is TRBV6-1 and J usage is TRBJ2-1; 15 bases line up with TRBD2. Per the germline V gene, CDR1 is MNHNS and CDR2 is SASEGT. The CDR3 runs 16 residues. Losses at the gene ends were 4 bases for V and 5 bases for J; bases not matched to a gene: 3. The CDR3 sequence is CASSGGTSGGNNEQFF. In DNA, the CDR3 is TGTGCCAGCAGTGGCGGGACTAGCGGGGGGAACAATGAGCAGTTCTTC.

CDR3: CASSPTGATYEQYF. The DNA for the CDR3 is TGCGCCAGCAGCCCCACAGGGGCAACCTACGAGCAGTACTTC. This chain joins TRBV4-3 and TRBJ2-7; 7 bases map to TRBD1. Germline CDR1 is LGHNA and CDR2 is YSLEER. The CDR3 is made up of 14 amino acids. V shed 4 bases, J shed 2 bases, and the junction held 5 bases outside the gene matches.

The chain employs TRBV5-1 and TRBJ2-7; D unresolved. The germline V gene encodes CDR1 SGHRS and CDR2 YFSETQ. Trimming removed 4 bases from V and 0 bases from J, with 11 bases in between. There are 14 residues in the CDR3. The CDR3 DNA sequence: TGCGCCAGCAGCCCGGGTCAAAGCTCCTACGAGCAGTACTTC. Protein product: CASSPGQSSYEQYF.

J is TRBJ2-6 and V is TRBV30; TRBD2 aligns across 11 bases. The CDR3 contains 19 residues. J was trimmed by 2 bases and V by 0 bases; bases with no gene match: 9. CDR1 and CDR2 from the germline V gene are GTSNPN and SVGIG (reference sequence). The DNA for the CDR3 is TGTGCCTGGAGTGTACTTAGCGGGAGGGCCCATCCTGGGGCCAACGTCCTGACTTTC. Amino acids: CAWSVLSGRAHPGANVLTF.

CDR3 in amino acids: CASRDRRNSNQPQHF. DNA for the CDR3: TGTGCCAGCAGGGACAGGCGCAATAGCAATCAGCCCCAGCATTTT. The chain links TRBV6-5 to TRBJ1-5, with 7 bases that match TRBD1. V gave up 6 bases and J gave up 0 bases; unmatched junction bases: 5. The CDR3 is 15 residues long. Germline V gene data show CDR1 as MNHEY and CDR2 as SVGAGI.

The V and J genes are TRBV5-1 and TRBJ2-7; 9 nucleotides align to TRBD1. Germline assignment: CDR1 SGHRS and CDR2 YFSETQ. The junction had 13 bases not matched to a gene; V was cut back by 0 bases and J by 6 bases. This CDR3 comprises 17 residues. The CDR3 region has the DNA TGCGCCAGCAGCTTGGCTCTTCCGGGACAGGGTGATCCCGAGCAGTACTTC. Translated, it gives CASSLALPGQGDPEQYF.

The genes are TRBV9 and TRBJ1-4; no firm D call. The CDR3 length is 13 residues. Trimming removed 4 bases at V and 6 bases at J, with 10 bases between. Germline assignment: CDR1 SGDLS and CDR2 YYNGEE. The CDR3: CASSPGGDEKLFF. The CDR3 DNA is TGTGCCAGCAGCCCGGGCGGGGATGAAAAACTGTTTTTT.

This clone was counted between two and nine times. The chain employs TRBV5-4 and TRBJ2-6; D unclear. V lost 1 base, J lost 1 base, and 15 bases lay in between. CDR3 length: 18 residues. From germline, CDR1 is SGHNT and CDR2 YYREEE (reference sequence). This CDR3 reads CASSLKFGLISGANVLTF. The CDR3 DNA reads TGTGCCAGCAGCTTGAAATTCGGTCTGATATCTGGGGCCAACGTCCTGACTTTC.

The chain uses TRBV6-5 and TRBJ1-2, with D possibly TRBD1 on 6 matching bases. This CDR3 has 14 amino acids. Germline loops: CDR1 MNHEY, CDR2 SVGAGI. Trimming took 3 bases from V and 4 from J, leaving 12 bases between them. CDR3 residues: CASSYTGPPYGYTF. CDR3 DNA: TGTGCCAGCAGTTATACAGGGCCCCCCTATGGCTACACCTTC.

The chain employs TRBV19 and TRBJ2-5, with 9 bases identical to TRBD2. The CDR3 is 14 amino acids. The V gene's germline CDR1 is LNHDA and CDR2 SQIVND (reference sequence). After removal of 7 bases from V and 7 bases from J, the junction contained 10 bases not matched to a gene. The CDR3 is CASKAGPSGVTQYF. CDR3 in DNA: TGTGCCAGTAAGGCAGGGCCTAGCGGGGTGACCCAGTACTTC.

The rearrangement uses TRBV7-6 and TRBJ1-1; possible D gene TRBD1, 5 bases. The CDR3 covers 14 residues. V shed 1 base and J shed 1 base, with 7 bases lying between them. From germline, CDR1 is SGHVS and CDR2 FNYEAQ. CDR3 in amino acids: CASSLVQGNTEAFF. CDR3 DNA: TGTGCCAGCAGCTTAGTCCAGGGGAACACTGAAGCTTTCTTT. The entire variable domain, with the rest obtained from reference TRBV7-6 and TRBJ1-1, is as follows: GAGVSQSPRYKVTKRGQDVALRCDPISGHVSLYWYRQALGQGPEFLTYFNYEAQQDKSGLPNDRFSAERPEGSISTLTIQRTEQRDSAMYRCASSLVQGNTEAFFGQGTRLTVV.

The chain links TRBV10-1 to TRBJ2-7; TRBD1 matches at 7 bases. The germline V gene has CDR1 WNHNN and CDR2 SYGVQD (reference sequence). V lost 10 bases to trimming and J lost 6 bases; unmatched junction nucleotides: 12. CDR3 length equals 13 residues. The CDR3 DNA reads TGCGCCACTCCCGGGACAGATCTTTTCGAGCAGTACTTC. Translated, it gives CATPGTDLFEQYF.

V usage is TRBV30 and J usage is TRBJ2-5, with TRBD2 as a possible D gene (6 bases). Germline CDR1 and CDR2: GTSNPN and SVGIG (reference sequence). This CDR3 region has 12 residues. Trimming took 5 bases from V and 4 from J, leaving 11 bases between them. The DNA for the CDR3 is TGTGCCTGGGACCTGGGGGGAGAGACCCAGTACTTC. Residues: CAWDLGGETQYF.

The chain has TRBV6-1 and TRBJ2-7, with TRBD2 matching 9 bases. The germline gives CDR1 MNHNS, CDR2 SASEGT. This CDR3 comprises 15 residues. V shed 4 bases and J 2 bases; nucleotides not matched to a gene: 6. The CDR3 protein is CASSALAGRTYEQYF. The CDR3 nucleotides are TGTGCCAGCAGTGCCCTAGCGGGGCGAACCTACGAGCAGTACTTC.

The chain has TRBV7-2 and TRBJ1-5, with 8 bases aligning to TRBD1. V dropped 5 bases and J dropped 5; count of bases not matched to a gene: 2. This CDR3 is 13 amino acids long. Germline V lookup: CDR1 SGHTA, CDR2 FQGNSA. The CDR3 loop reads CASSQDRDQPQHF. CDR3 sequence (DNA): TGTGCCAGCAGCCAGGACAGGGATCAGCCCCAGCATTTT. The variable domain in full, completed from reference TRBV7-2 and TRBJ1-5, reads GAGVSQSPSNKVTEKGKDVELRCDPISGHTALYWYRQSLGQGLEFLIYFQGNSAPDKSGLPSDRFSAERTGGSVSTLTIQRTQQEDSAVYLCASSQDRDQPQHFGDGTRLSIL.

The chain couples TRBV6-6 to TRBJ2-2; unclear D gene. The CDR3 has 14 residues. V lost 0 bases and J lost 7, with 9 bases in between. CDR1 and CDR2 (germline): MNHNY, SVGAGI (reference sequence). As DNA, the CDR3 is TGTGCCAGCAGTTACTCGAGTGAGGTCGGGGAGCTGTTTTTT. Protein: CASSYSSEVGELFF.

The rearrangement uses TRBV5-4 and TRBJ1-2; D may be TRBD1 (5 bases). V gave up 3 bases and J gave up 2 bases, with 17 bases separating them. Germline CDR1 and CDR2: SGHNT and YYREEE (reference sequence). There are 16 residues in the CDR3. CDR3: CASSSGLGGENYGYTF. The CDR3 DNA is TGTGCCAGCAGCTCAGGGCTGGGCGGGGAGAACTATGGCTACACCTTC.

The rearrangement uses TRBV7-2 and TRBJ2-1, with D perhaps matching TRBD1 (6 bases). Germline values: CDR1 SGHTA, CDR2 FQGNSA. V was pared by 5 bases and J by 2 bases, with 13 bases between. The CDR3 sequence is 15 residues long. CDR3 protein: CASSLSEGAYNEQFF. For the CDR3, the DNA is TGTGCCAGCAGCCTTAGCGAGGGGGCCTACAATGAGCAGTTCTTC.

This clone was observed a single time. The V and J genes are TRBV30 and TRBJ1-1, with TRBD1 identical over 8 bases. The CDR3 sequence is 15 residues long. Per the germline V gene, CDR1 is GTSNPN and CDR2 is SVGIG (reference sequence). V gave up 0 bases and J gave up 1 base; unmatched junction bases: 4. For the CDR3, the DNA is TGTGCCTGGAGTGTCTACAGGGGGGGGAACACTGAAGCTTTCTTT. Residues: CAWSVYRGGNTEAFF.

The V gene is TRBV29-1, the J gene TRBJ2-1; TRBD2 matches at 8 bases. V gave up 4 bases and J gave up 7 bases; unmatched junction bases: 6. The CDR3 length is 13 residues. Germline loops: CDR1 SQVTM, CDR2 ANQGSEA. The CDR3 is CSVGVASGNEQFF. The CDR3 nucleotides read TGCAGCGTTGGGGTTGCTAGCGGGAATGAGCAGTTCTTC.

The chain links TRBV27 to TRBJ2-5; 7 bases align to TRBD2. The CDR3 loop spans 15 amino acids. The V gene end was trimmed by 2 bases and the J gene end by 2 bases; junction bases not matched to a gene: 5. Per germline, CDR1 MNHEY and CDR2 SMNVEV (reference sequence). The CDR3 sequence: CASSLRGDGQETQYF. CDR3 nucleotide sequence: TGTGCCAGCAGTTTACGGGGGGACGGTCAAGAGACCCAGTACTTC.

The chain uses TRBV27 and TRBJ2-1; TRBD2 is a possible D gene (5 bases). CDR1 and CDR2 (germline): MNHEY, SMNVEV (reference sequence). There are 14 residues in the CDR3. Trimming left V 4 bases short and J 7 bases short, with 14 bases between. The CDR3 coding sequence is TGTGCCAGCAGTTCGGGGATGTTTATTAATGAGCAGTTCTTC. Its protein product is CASSSGMFINEQFF.

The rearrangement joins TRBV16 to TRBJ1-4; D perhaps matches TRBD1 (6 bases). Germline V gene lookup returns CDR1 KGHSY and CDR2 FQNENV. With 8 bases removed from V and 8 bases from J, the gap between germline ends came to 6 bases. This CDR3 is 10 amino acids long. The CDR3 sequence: CASQGEKLFF. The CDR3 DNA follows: TGTGCCAGCCAGGGGGAAAAACTGTTTTTT.

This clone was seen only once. The CDR3, as DNA: TGCGCCAGCAGTGTGGAGACAGGGGCAGCCGGGGAGCTGTTTTTT. Amino acids: CASSVETGAAGELFF. This chain joins TRBV10-1 and TRBJ2-2; 8 bases match TRBD1. V was clipped by 4 bases and J by 6 bases; unmatched bases: 7. The CDR3 length is 15 residues. Germline assignment: CDR1 WNHNN and CDR2 SYGVQD (reference sequence).

The CDR3 region is CASMPPDSSYNEQFF. CDR3 sequence (DNA): TGTGCCAGCATGCCACCGGACAGCTCCTACAATGAGCAGTTCTTC. The J gene is TRBJ2-1, the V gene TRBV25-1; weak D call: TRBD1 (6 bases). The V gene's germline CDR1 is MGHDK and CDR2 SYGVNS. The CDR3 covers 15 residues. The germline V and J ends were trimmed by 7 bases and 0 bases, with 13 bases remaining between them.

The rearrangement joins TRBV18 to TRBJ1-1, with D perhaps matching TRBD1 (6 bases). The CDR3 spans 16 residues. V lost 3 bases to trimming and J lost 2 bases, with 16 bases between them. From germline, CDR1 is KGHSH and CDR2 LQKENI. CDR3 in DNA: TGTGCCAGCTCACCGAAAATTGGACAGAAAAACACTGAAGCTTTCTTT. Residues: CASSPKIGQKNTEAFF.

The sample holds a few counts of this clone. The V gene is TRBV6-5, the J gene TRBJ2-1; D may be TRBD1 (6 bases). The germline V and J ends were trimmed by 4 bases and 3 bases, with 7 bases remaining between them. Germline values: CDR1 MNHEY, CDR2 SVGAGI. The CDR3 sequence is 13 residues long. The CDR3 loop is CASSSRGYNEQFF. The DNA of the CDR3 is TGTGCCAGCAGTTCCAGGGGCTACAATGAGCAGTTCTTC.

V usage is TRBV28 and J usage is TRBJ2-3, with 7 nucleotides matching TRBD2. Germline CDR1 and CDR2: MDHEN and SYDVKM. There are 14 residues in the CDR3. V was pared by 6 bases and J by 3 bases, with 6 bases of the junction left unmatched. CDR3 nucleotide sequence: TGTGCCAGCAGGGTGGGCGGGAGTACAGATACGCAGTATTTT. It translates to CASRVGGSTDTQYF.

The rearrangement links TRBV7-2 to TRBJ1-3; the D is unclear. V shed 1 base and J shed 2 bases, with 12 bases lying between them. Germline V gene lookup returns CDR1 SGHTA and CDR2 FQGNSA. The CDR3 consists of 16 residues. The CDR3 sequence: CASSLESRAAGNTIYF. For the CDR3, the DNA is TGTGCCAGCAGCTTAGAATCGAGGGCCGCTGGAAACACCATATATTTT.